The 8 T cell receptor beta chains listed next were all sequenced from one sample in a study of cytomegalovirus exposure and HLA in healthy donors. The PCR had 60 Vbeta and 13 Jbeta primers. Generated by immunoSEQ multiplex PCR, the TCRdb table keeps only in-frame clones and is missing some. Of about 150,000 clones in the sample, approximately 86% are singletons; the top ten hold around 6.6%. The sequencing input was PBMCs. The receptor set was obtained from a woman between 50 and 59 years old in good health and CMV-seropositive.

This chain links TRBV9 with TRBJ2-1; D unresolved. Germline V gene lookup returns CDR1 SGDLS and CDR2 YYNGEE. The CDR3 sequence is 15 residues long. V dropped 0 bases and J dropped 6 bases, with 13 bases sitting between them. In DNA form, the CDR3 reads TGTGCCAGCAGCGTAGACCCCCAGGTTCGCAATGAGCAGTTCTTC. Translated: CASSVDPQVRNEQFF.

In regard to this clone: Different DNA sequences within this sample yield the same CDR3. This CDR3 reads CASSGQGRNYGYTF. In nucleotides, the CDR3 is TGTGCCAGCAGTGGTCAGGGCCGTAACTATGGCTACACCTTC. This chain links TRBV6-1 with TRBJ1-2, with a weak D call TRBD1 (5 bases). The CDR3 totals 14 residues. V was clipped by 4 bases and J by 1 base, with 10 bases between them. CDR1 and CDR2 from the germline V gene are MNHNS and SASEGT.

The chain employs TRBV11-2 and TRBJ2-7; D is perhaps TRBD1 (6 bases). Germline CDR1 is SGHAT and CDR2 is FQNNGV. The V and J ends lost 3 bases and 4 bases respectively, with 10 bases between them. The CDR3 contains 13 residues. CDR3 region: CASSFQQGYEQYF. DNA for the CDR3: TGTGCCAGCAGCTTTCAACAGGGATACGAGCAGTACTTC.

CDR3 DNA sequence: TGTGCCAGCACCGTTGCCTTCGGGAATCAGCCCCAGCATTTT. It translates to CASTVAFGNQPQHF. V gene TRBV28 combines with J gene TRBJ1-5, with unresolved D. CDR1 and CDR2 (germline): MDHEN, SYDVKM. The CDR3 is 14 residues long. The V end was cut by 7 bases, the J end by 4 bases, with 14 bases between.

The genes are TRBV7-9 and TRBJ2-3; TRBD2 aligns across 7 bases. V lost 4 bases, J lost 2 bases, and 6 bases stayed unmatched. The CDR3 is made up of 15 amino acids. Germline values: CDR1 SEHNR, CDR2 FQNEAQ (reference sequence). CDR3 amino acids: CASSSLREDTDTQYF. The CDR3 DNA sequence: TGTGCCAGCAGCTCCCTCCGGGAGGACACAGATACGCAGTATTTT.

The chain combines TRBV2 with TRBJ1-5, with TRBD1 matching over 7 bases. This CDR3 contains 13 residues. Germline assignment: CDR1 SNHLY and CDR2 FYNNEI. Germline trimming cut 4 bases from V and 6 bases from J; bases unmatched to any gene: 3. The CDR3 loop is CASSGAGGQPQHF. The CDR3 coding sequence is TGTGCCAGCAGTGGGGCAGGGGGTCAGCCCCAGCATTTT.

The chain recombines TRBV7-9 with TRBJ2-3; the match to TRBD2 covers 8 bases. The CDR3 contains 12 residues. J lost 5 bases, V lost 8 bases, and 3 bases had no gene match. Germline V gene sequence: CDR1 SEHNR, CDR2 FQNEAQ (reference sequence). The CDR3, as DNA: TGTGCCAGCCTCACTAGCGGAGATACGCAGTATTTT. This encodes CASLTSGDTQYF.

The rearrangement uses TRBV7-8 and TRBJ2-7; 7 bases agree with TRBD1. V lost 5 bases and J lost 3; bases outside the gene matches: 7. The CDR3 loop spans 14 amino acids. Germline CDR1 and CDR2: SGHVS and FQNEAQ. The CDR3 bases are TGTGCCAGCAGCCCGGGACAGCACTACTACGAGCAGTACTTC. Encoded protein: CASSPGQHYYEQYF.